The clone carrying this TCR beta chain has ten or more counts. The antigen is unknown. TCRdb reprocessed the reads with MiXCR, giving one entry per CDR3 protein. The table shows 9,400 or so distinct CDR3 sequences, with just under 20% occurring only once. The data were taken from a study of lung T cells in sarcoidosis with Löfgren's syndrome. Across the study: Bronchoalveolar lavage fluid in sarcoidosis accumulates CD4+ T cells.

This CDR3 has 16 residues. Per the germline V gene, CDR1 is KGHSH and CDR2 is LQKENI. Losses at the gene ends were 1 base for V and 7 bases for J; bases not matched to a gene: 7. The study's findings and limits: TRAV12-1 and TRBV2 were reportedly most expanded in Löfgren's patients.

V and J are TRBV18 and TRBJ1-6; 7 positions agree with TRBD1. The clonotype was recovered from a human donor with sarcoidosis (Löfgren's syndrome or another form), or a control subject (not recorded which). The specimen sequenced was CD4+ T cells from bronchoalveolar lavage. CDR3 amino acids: CASSPRWQGENSPLHF. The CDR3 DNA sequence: TGTGCCAGCTCACCACGATGGCAGGGGGAAAATTCACCCCTCCACTTT.